This T cell receptor beta chain was sequenced for a study of vaccination and CD4 T cells after COVID-19. Study details: Stimulation used overlapping spike peptides from SARS-CoV-2, HCoV-NL63, HCoV-OC43 and HCoV-229E. Cultures acting as controls obtained a CEFX pool, an HIV-1 Nef pool, or no peptide.

General observations from the study: Spike mono-reactivity was evident in 304 of the 307 vaccine-specific clones derived from convalescent patients.

The treatment was: approximately nine-day PBMC culture with coronavirus spike peptide pools or control peptides (ViraFEST assay). The Oncomine TCR Beta short-read assay generated sequence data from the DNA of cultured CD4+ T cells. Via MiXCR, TCRdb re-called the PCR reads, giving one row per CDR3 protein. This table has about 12,000 distinct CDR3 sequences, approximately 60% appearing once. Points on this clonotype: The antigen is not known.

The sequenced sample was CD4+ T cells from blood, cultured in vitro, obtained before SARS-CoV-2 vaccination. The sequence derives from a human donor who had recovered from COVID-19.

Here the CDR3 DNA reads TGCAGTGCTAGAGGCCGGTCGGAGTATGAGCAGTTCTTC. Translated, it gives CSARGRSEYEQFF. This chain uses TRBV20-1 with TRBJ2-1; D not resolved. Per germline, CDR1 DFQATT and CDR2 SNEGSKA (reference sequence). CDR3 length: 13 residues. The ends were cut back, 1 base at V and 8 bases at J, with 12 bases in the middle.